Shown below are 21 T cell receptor beta chains from a single sample sequenced in a study of T cells after yellow fever vaccination. Each CDR3 protein gets one entry after TCRdb re-called the 5' RACE reads with MiXCR. The sample records 300,000 or so distinct CDR3 sequences, over 10% being singletons. The specimen comprised CD4+ T cells sorted from PBMCs, sampled 45 days after the yellow fever booster vaccination. All receptors derive from a man between 25 and 39 years old who received the YFV17D yellow fever vaccine.

CDR3 nucleotides: TGTGCCAGCAGACCGGGACACCTGGGGGACTGGCGAAGCTCCTACAATGAGCAGTTCTTC. This gives the protein CASRPGHLGDWRSSYNEQFF. The chain joins TRBV6-2 or TRBV6-3 to TRBJ2-1, with D perhaps assigned TRBD1 or TRBD2 (6 bases each). Germline V gene sequence: CDR1 MNHEY, CDR2 SVGEGT. Between the trimmed V and J ends, which lost 6 bases and 0 bases, there was a span of 27 bases. The CDR3 is 20 amino acids.

This clonotype was observed a handful of times. In nucleotides, the CDR3 is TGCAGTGCTGTACCAGCGGGTAGCTCCTACGAGCAGTACTTC. It specifies CSAVPAGSSYEQYF. The gene calls are TRBV20-1 and TRBJ2-7, with D maybe TRBD2 (6 bases). The CDR3 loop spans 14 amino acids. Trimming took 5 bases from V and 0 from J, leaving 14 bases between them. CDR1 is DFQATT, CDR2 SNEGSKA, per germline (reference sequence).

This clonotype has at least ten counts. This chain's CDR3 is CASRGRTYSYEQYF. The CDR3, as DNA: TGTGCCAGCAGGGGACGGACCTACTCCTACGAGCAGTACTTC. The chain couples TRBV12-3 or TRBV12-4 to TRBJ2-7; D tentatively reads TRBD1 or TRBD2 (5 bases each). This CDR3 is 14 amino acids long. V lost 6 bases and J 0 bases, leaving 12 bases between the germline ends.

The CDR3 is CASSPGPGTDTQYF. CDR3 in DNA: TGCGCCAGCAGCCCAGGGCCGGGGACAGATACGCAGTATTTT. The V and J genes are TRBV4-3 and TRBJ2-3; D is tentatively TRBD1 or TRBD2 (5 bases each). Trimming stripped 4 bases from V and 3 bases from J, with 11 bases between. The CDR3 totals 14 residues. Germline V gene lookup returns CDR1 LGHNA and CDR2 YSLEER.

This clonotype has just a few counts. J is TRBJ1-1 and V is TRBV27; TRBD1 is a possible D gene (5 bases). Germline CDR1 reads MNHEY; CDR2 reads SMNVEV (reference sequence). The CDR3 runs 12 residues. The germline V and J ends were trimmed by 7 bases and 7 bases, with 13 bases remaining between them. The CDR3 DNA is TGTGCCAGCATTTCTTGGGGCTATGAAGCTTTCTTT. Translating it yields CASISWGYEAFF.

This clonotype was seen ten or more times. This chain uses TRBV7-8 with TRBJ2-2, with a possible D match to TRBD2 (5 bases). Germline V gives CDR1 SGHVS, CDR2 FQNEAQ. The ends were cut back, 2 bases at V and 1 base at J, with 8 bases in the middle. This CDR3 is 15 amino acids long. CDR3 sequence reads: CASSLKLGNTGELFF. Written as DNA, the CDR3 is TGTGCCAGCAGCTTAAAACTAGGGAACACCGGGGAGCTGTTTTTT.

This clonotype has only a few counts. At one end the junction does not follow the germline gene, possibly because of a read error. The rearrangement links TRBV5-6 to TRBJ1-2, with D hard to call. This CDR3 has 12 amino acids. The germline CDR1 and CDR2 sequences are SGHDT and YYEEEE. The CDR3 sequence is CASSREGPETNF. The CDR3 nucleotides read TGTGCCAGCAGCCGAGAAGGCCCGGAAACCAACTTC.

The chain is built from TRBV5-1 and TRBJ2-7, with 16 bases matching TRBD2. The junction had 4 bases not matched to a gene; V was cut back by 4 bases and J by 0 bases. CDR3 length: 17 amino acids. From germline, CDR1 is SGHRS and CDR2 YFSETQ. The CDR3 coding sequence is TGCGCCAGCAGCCTGGGACTAGCGGGAGGGAGCTCCTACGAGCAGTACTTC. Its protein is CASSLGLAGGSSYEQYF.

This clonotype was detected many times. The chain couples TRBV10-3 to TRBJ2-7; TRBD1 or TRBD2 may be the D gene (6 bases each). Trimming stripped 2 bases from V and 5 bases from J, with 13 bases between. The CDR3 loop spans 14 amino acids. Germline CDR1 reads ENHRY; CDR2 reads SYGVKD. The CDR3 DNA reads TGTGCCATCAGTGAGGTCGGGGGCCCAGACGAGCAGTACTTC. Translated, it gives CAISEVGGPDEQYF.

The chain has TRBV4-3 and TRBJ2-1, with D possibly being TRBD2 (6 bases). Per the germline V gene, CDR1 is LGHNA and CDR2 is YSLEER. V lost 0 bases, J lost 7 bases, and 16 bases lay in between. CDR3 length equals 16 residues. The CDR3 reads CASSQDPGGKGNEQFF. The CDR3 nucleotides read TGCGCCAGCAGCCAAGATCCCGGCGGGAAGGGTAATGAGCAGTTCTTC.

J is TRBJ2-1 and V is TRBV5-1; 10 bases map to TRBD2. CDR1 and CDR2 (germline): SGHRS, YFSETQ. Trimming took 4 bases from V and 9 from J; bases not matched to a gene: 16. The CDR3 covers 17 residues. In DNA, the CDR3 is TGCGCCAGCAGCGTGTTTAAGGCGGCTAGCGGGAGTCCTGAGCAGTTCTTC. It codes for CASSVFKAASGSPEQFF.

The sample holds a few counts of this clonotype. The chain is built from TRBV20-1 and TRBJ2-1, with 9 bases that match TRBD2. CDR3 length equals 15 residues. The V segment lost 6 bases and the J segment 6 bases; nucleotides outside the gene matches: 12. Per the germline V gene, CDR1 is DFQATT and CDR2 is SNEGSKA (reference sequence). CDR3 loop: CSADSGSSTGNEQFF. The CDR3 DNA reads TGCAGTGCGGATAGCGGGAGTTCAACCGGCAATGAGCAGTTCTTC.

This chain joins TRBV6-5 and TRBJ1-6, with D uncertain. The V end was cut by 6 bases, the J end by 10 bases, with 10 bases between. The germline gives CDR1 MNHEY, CDR2 SVGAGI. The CDR3 extends over 12 amino acids. CDR3 sequence reads: CASSYPESPLHF. The CDR3 region has the DNA TGTGCCAGCAGCTATCCCGAGTCACCCCTCCACTTT.

The V and J genes are TRBV12-3 or TRBV12-4 and TRBJ1-5, with D possibly being TRBD1 (6 bases). The V end lost 6 bases, the J end lost 9 bases, and 18 bases lay between the germline ends. This CDR3 is built from 14 residues. CDR3 bases: TGTGCCAGCAGCCCTACAGGGCCTGGGAGGCCCCAGCATTTT. Its translation: CASSPTGPGRPQHF.

V and J are TRBV10-3 and TRBJ2-1; a possible D gene is TRBD2 (6 bases). The CDR3 is made up of 12 amino acids. Between the trimmed V and J ends, which lost 4 bases and 9 bases, there was a span of 10 bases. From germline, CDR1 is ENHRY and CDR2 SYGVKD. CDR3 residues: CAISVPGVEQFF. The CDR3 region has the DNA TGTGCCATCAGTGTACCGGGAGTTGAGCAGTTCTTC.

This clonotype turned up a few times. V gene TRBV7-2 combines with J gene TRBJ1-2; D is unclear. The germline gives CDR1 SGHTA, CDR2 FQGNSA. The length of the CDR3 is 14 residues. V was pared by 0 bases and J by 4 bases, with 9 bases between. CDR3 nucleotide sequence: TGTGCCAGCAGCTTAGCGGGCCTGGCCTATGGCTACACCTTC. This gives the protein CASSLAGLAYGYTF.

This chain joins TRBV11-2 and TRBJ2-1; D is uncertain. CDR1 and CDR2 (germline): SGHAT, FQNNGV. V was clipped by 2 bases and J by 7 bases, with 9 bases between them. The CDR3 spans 13 residues. CDR3 nucleotide sequence: TGTGCCAGCAGCTTAATACTCGGGAATGAGCAGTTCTTC. Amino acid sequence: CASSLILGNEQFF.

This rearrangement joins TRBV9 to TRBJ2-7; D gene uncertain. The CDR3 covers 14 residues. The V gene's germline CDR1 is SGDLS and CDR2 YYNGEE. The V gene lost 0 bases and the J gene lost 3 bases, with 10 bases spanning the gap. The CDR3 bases are TGTGCCAGCAGCGTAGACCAGGACCTCTACGAGCAGTACTTC. Amino acids: CASSVDQDLYEQYF.

The chain has TRBV3-1 and TRBJ2-1; 10 nucleotides align to TRBD1. Per the germline V gene, CDR1 is LGHDT and CDR2 is YNNKEL (reference sequence). V lost 4 bases and J lost 2; bases outside the gene matches: 5. The CDR3 consists of 16 residues. The CDR3 sequence is CASSPPTGGAYNEQFF. The CDR3 DNA follows: TGTGCCAGCAGCCCCCCGACAGGGGGCGCCTACAATGAGCAGTTCTTC.

This clonotype was recorded a few times. J is TRBJ2-2 and V is TRBV27; perhaps TRBD1 as D (5 bases). The CDR3 spans 16 residues. Germline V gene lookup returns CDR1 MNHEY and CDR2 SMNVEV (reference sequence). Trimming cost V 2 bases and J 7 bases, with 17 bases left between them. CDR3 nucleotide sequence: TGTGCCAGCAGTTTAGGGGCTGGGGCTACCTACGGGGAGCTGTTTTTT. Encoded protein: CASSLGAGATYGELFF.

A remark on this clonotype: This may stem from a read error, because a much larger clone lies one nucleotide away. The genes are TRBV27 and TRBJ2-1, with 9 bases aligning to TRBD2. Germline assignment: CDR1 MNHEY and CDR2 SMNVEV (reference sequence). This CDR3 comprises 15 residues. The CDR3 region is CDSSSQAGGFNEQFF. CDR3 nucleotide sequence: TGTGACAGCAGTTCACAGGCGGGAGGGTTCAATGAGCAGTTCTTC.